The entry that follows covers one TCR beta chain sequence. What it recognizes is unknown. RNA totalling 0.5 to 1 ug underwent reverse transcription with random hexamers. immunoSEQ multiplex PCR amplified TCR beta CDR3 across 54 Vbeta, 13 Jbeta. TCRdb itself ran the immunoSEQ multiplex PCR reads through MiXCR, one entry per CDR3 protein. The data contain about 90,000 distinct CDR3 sequences, roughly 96% of them singletons. CDR3 length: 14 amino acids. The V gene's germline CDR1 is SGHTA and CDR2 FQGNSA. The V and J ends lost 1 base and 3 bases respectively, with 10 bases between them. These data belong to a study of CD8 T cells in Susac syndrome. Findings and limits, study-wide: Individuals included in the TCR sequencing and HLA analysis were acknowledged by the study to be relatively few in number.

The sequence was collected from a human donor with Susac syndrome. V usage is TRBV7-2 and J usage is TRBJ2-7, with unresolved D. Sequencing input: CD8+ T cells from PBMCs. CDR3 protein: CASSLGRLSYEQYF. The CDR3, as DNA: TGTGCCAGCAGCTTAGGACGGCTGAGCTACGAGCAGTACTTC.